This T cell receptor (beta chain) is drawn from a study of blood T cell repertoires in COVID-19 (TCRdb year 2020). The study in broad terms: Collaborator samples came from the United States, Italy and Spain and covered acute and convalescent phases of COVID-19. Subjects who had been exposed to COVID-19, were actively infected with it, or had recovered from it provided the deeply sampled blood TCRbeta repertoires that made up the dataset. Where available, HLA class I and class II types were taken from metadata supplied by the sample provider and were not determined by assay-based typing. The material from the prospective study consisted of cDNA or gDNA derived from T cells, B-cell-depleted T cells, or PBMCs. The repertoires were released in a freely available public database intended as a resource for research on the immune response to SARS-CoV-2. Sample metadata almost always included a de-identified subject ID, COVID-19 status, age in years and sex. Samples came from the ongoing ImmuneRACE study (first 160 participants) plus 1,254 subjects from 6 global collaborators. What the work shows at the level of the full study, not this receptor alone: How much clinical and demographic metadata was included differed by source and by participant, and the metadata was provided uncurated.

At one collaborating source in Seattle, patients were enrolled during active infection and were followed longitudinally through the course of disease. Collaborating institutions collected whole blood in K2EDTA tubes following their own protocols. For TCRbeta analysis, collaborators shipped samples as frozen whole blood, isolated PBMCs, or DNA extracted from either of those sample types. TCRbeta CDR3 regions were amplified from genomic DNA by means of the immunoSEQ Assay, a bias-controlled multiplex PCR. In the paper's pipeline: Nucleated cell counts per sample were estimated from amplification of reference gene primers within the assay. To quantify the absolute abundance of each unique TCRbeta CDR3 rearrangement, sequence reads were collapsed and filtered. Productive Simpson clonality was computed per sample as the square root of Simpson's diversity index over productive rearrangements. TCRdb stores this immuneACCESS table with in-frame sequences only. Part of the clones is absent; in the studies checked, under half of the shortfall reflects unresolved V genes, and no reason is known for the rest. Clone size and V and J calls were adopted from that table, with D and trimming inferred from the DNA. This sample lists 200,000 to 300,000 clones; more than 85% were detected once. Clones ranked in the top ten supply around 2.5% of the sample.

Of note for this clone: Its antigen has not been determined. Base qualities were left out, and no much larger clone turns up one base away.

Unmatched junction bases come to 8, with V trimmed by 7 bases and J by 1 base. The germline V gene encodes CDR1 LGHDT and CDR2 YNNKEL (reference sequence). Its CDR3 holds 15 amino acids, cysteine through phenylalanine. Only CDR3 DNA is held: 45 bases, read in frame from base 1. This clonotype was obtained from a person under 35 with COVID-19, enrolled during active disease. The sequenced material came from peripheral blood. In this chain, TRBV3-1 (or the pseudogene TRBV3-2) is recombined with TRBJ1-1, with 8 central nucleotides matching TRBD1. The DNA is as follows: TGTGCCAGCAATTTGGCAGGGGGCAAGAACACTGAAGCTTTCTTT. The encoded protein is CASNLAGGKNTEAFF.